This T cell receptor (beta chain) was captured by sequencing in a study of T cells in localized non-small cell lung cancer. Some clones are missing from TCRdb's copy, which holds only in-frame ones; the method was immunoSEQ multiplex PCR. The sample has 50,000 to 75,000 clones; about 90% are singletons. The specimen comprised peripheral blood, sampled before any cancer treatment. This TCR was recovered from a man aged 40 to 70 with stage I squamous cell lung carcinoma.

CDR3 DNA: TGCAGCGTCAGAGACCGGGACAAAGGCACAGATACGCAGTATTTT. Protein: CSVRDRDKGTDTQYF. The genes are TRBV29-1 and TRBJ2-3, with D tentatively TRBD1 (6 bases). Germline V gene lookup returns CDR1 SQVTM and CDR2 ANQGSEA. The CDR3 runs 15 residues. Trimming took off 6 bases at V and 1 base at J, with 17 bases between the two ends.